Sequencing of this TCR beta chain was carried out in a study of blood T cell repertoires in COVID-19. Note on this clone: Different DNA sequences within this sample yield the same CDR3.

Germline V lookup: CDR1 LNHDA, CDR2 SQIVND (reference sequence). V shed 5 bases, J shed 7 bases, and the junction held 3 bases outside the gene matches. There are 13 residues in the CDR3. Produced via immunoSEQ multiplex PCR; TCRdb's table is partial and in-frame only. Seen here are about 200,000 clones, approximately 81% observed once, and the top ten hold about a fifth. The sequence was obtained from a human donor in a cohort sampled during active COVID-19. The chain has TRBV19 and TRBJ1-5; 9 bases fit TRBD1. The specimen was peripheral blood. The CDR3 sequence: CASSGTGNQPQHF. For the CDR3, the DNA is TGTGCCAGTAGTGGGACAGGGAACCAGCCCCAGCATTTT. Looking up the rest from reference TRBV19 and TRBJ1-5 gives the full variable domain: DGGITQSPKYLFRKEGQNVTLSCEQNLNHDAMYWYRQDPGQGLRLIYYSQIVNDFQKGDIAEGYSVSREKKESFPLTVTSAQKNPTAFYLCASSGTGNQPQHFGDGTRLSIL.